One and the same sample provided the 4 T cell receptor beta chains below, sequenced in a study of beta chain features in type 1 diabetes. Study-wide results and limits: Shortening that was moderate but significant affected the TCRB CDR3s of Type 1 diabetes patients in all four CD4+ subsets.

The investigators reverse transcribed all of the isolated RNA, so they sequenced expressed TCRB transcripts. Generated by immunoSEQ multiplex PCR, the TCRdb table keeps only in-frame clones and is missing some. The sample holds about 170,000 clones; 7.5% to 8.5% are singletons and the top ten take around 0.5%. For these TCRs, the target antigens are not known. Input material: central memory CD4+ T cells from blood. The receptors stem from a man between 18 and 29 years old with type 1 diabetes.

This clone was counted ten times or more. V and J are TRBV6-6 and TRBJ1-1, with no clear D. This CDR3 has 14 amino acids. The V gene lost 7 bases and the J gene lost 0 bases, with 12 bases spanning the gap. The germline V gene has CDR1 MNHNY and CDR2 SVGAGI (reference sequence). The CDR3 coding sequence is TGTGCCAGCACCAACCGGGTTATGAACACTGAAGCTTTCTTT. It is translated as CASTNRVMNTEAFF.

This clone was seen a few times. The genes are TRBV7-2 and TRBJ2-2, with D perhaps matching TRBD1 (6 bases). Trimming shortened V by 1 base and J by 1 base, and 10 bases separated the two germline ends. Germline V CDR1 and CDR2: SGHTA, FQGNSA. The CDR3 covers 16 residues. DNA for the CDR3: TGTGCCAGCAGCTTAGTAGGGACAAGGAACACCGGGGAGCTGTTTTTT. Protein product: CASSLVGTRNTGELFF.

This clone was seen ten or more times. DNA for the CDR3: TGTGCCAGCAGTTTCTCCGCGGGGGGGGTCGACAATGAGCAGTTCTTC. Protein product: CASSFSAGGVDNEQFF. The V and J genes are TRBV11-2 and TRBJ2-1; 9 bases align to TRBD2. The CDR3 runs 16 residues. CDR1 is SGHAT and CDR2 is FQNNGV in the germline V gene. The ends lost 6 bases at V and 5 bases at J; junction bases unmatched: 11.

The genes are TRBV7-7 and TRBJ2-2; 9 bases are a match to TRBD1. Germline V gives CDR1 SSHAT, CDR2 FNYEAQ (reference sequence). V shed 6 bases, J shed 3 bases, and the junction held 5 bases outside the gene matches. CDR3 length equals 15 residues. In nucleotides, the CDR3 is TGTGCCAGCAGTTCCGGGACAGGGTACACCGGGGAGCTGTTTTTT. Protein: CASSSGTGYTGELFF.